The T cell receptor beta chain under discussion was sequenced for a study of neurological immune-mediated disorders. Unsorted libraries were derived from 2 million PBMCs stored at -80 C. This clonotype was seen ten or more times. Its antigen is undetermined. Template-switch 5'RACE cDNA synthesis added a 10-nucleotide unique molecular identifier. MiXCR was run by TCRdb on the 5' RACE reads, yielding one entry per CDR3 protein. The sample shows fewer than 85,000 distinct CDR3 sequences, around 4.8% of them seen only once. Study outcomes and limitations: Across subjects, expanded clones had no CDR3 amino acid sequences in common, pointing to private repertoires in all groups. Phylogenetic grouping placed 18 of 34 multiple sclerosis patients' repertoires in one related-CDR3 cluster, a possible signature.

The TCR comes from a woman in her seventies with multiple sclerosis. Specimen: PBMCs.

This CDR3 is CASGSLGTPFYEQYF. Written as DNA, the CDR3 is TGTGCCAGCGGGTCACTAGGGACTCCTTTCTACGAGCAGTACTTC. V usage is TRBV5-6 and J usage is TRBJ2-7; D is perhaps TRBD2 (6 bases). The germline gives CDR1 SGHDT, CDR2 YYEEEE. V was trimmed by 7 bases and J by 3 bases, leaving 20 bases between them. CDR3 length equals 15 residues.